This T cell receptor beta chain was profiled in a study of cytomegalovirus exposure and HLA in healthy donors. Study context: Genotyping of more than 300 donors showed that 80% to 90% belonged to the Caucasian-associated ancestry cluster.

Between the trimmed V and J ends, which lost 0 bases and 6 bases, there was a span of 9 bases. The CDR3 loop spans 13 amino acids. Germline CDR1 and CDR2: MNHNY and SVGAGI (reference sequence). Researchers ran the PCR with 60 Vbeta and 13 Jbeta primers. TCRdb's copy holds only in-frame clones and misses some; the assay was immunoSEQ multiplex PCR. The table shows approximately 110,000 clones, with 67% occurring only once. V is TRBV6-6 and J is TRBJ2-7, with D possibly TRBD2 on 6 matching bases. This clonotype originated in a man between 18 and 29 years old in good health and CMV-seropositive. The source material was PBMCs. The CDR3 DNA reads TGTGCCAGCAGTTACTCAGGAGGGTTCGAGCAGTACTTC. Protein sequence: CASSYSGGFEQYF.